One T cell receptor (beta chain) is described in this entry. These data come from a study of blood T cell repertoires in COVID-19. The CDR3 is made up of 15 amino acids. V gave up 4 bases and J gave up 1 base; unmatched junction bases: 7. The data were produced by immunoSEQ multiplex PCR, yet TCRdb's version contains in-frame clones alone and is incomplete. In the table there are 250,000 to 350,000 clones, 80% to 90% of which are singletons. The V gene is TRBV23-1, the J gene TRBJ2-7; 7 nucleotides match TRBD1. TRBV23-1 is reported as an ORF; its role is uncertain. The clonotype comes from a woman under 40 who had recovered from COVID-19. The sequenced sample was PBMCs or T cells enriched from blood (not recorded which). The DNA for the CDR3 is TGCGCCAGCAGTCGGATCCGGGACAGTTCCTACGAGCAGTACTTC. It translates to CASSRIRDSSYEQYF.